The 19 T cell receptor beta chains reported below all come from one sample, sequenced in a study of T cell responses to AZD1222 COVID-19 vaccine. Measured with immunoSEQ multiplex PCR; TCRdb has only the in-frame clones, and not every one. The sample has around 150,000 clones; 92% are singletons. The material sequenced was peripheral blood, taken on day 0 of MenACWY control vaccination. Receptors were obtained from an adult in good health.

This clone was recorded a few times. V gene TRBV10-3 combines with J gene TRBJ1-6; D ambiguous. V lost 9 bases and J 10 bases, leaving 7 bases between the germline ends. Germline CDR1 reads ENHRY; CDR2 reads SYGVKD. CDR3 length equals 10 residues. CDR3 sequence: CAMDVSPLHF. In DNA form, the CDR3 reads TGTGCCATGGATGTGTCACCCCTCCACTTT.

The chain employs TRBV27 and TRBJ1-5, with a possible D match to TRBD1 (5 bases). The V and J ends lost 3 bases and 3 bases respectively, with 9 bases between them. CDR1 and CDR2 from the germline V gene are MNHEY and SMNVEV (reference sequence). The CDR3 is 14 amino acids. This CDR3 reads CASSLRGVNQPQHF. In nucleotides, the CDR3 is TGTGCCAGCAGTTTGAGGGGAGTCAATCAGCCCCAGCATTTT.

The chain links TRBV3-1 (or the pseudogene TRBV3-2) to TRBJ2-3; 9 bases fit TRBD2. With 0 bases clipped from V and 5 bases from J, the junction kept 3 bases outside the gene matches. Germline-derived CDR1 and CDR2 are LGHDT and YNNKEL (reference sequence). The CDR3 contains 15 residues. The CDR3 here is CASSQDGSGRDTQYF. The CDR3 DNA follows: TGTGCCAGCAGCCAAGATGGTAGCGGGAGAGATACGCAGTATTTT.

In DNA form, the CDR3 reads TGTGCCATCAGTGACGCGCGGACGGCTAATGAAAAACTGTTTTTT. Its translation: CAISDARTANEKLFF. V is TRBV10-3 and J is TRBJ1-4; no definite D call. The CDR3 covers 15 residues. V was trimmed by 3 bases and J by 3 bases, leaving 11 bases between them. Germline lookup yields CDR1 ENHRY and CDR2 SYGVKD.

The chain carries TRBV12-5 and TRBJ2-3; 8 bases are shared with TRBD2. This CDR3 is 15 amino acids long. The germline V gene encodes CDR1 LGHNT and CDR2 FRNRAP. V lost 5 bases to trimming and J lost 1 base; unmatched junction nucleotides: 5. The CDR3 nucleotides read TGTGCTAGTGGTCCAGCCGGGAGGGGCACAGATACGCAGTATTTT. This sequence encodes CASGPAGRGTDTQYF.

The J gene is TRBJ1-4, the V gene TRBV7-2, with TRBD1 as a possible D gene (5 bases). Trimming cost V 1 base and J 4 bases, with 10 bases left between them. There are 15 residues in the CDR3. Germline assignment: CDR1 SGHTA and CDR2 FQGNSA. In DNA form, the CDR3 reads TGTGCCAGCAGCTTAGGGGGGACTCGTAATGAAAAACTGTTTTTT. Residues: CASSLGGTRNEKLFF.

This sequence joins TRBV28 and TRBJ1-5; 7 nucleotides line up with TRBD1. CDR1 and CDR2 (germline): MDHEN, SYDVKM. V lost 6 bases and J lost 1; bases outside the gene matches: 9. This CDR3 is 16 amino acids long. The CDR3 loop is CASRPPPGGSNQPQHF. The CDR3, as DNA: TGTGCCAGCAGGCCCCCCCCAGGGGGGAGCAATCAGCCCCAGCATTTT. Looking up the rest from reference TRBV28 and TRBJ1-5 gives the full variable domain: DVKVTQSSRYLVKRTGEKVFLECVQDMDHENMFWYRQDPGLGLRLIYFSYDVKMKEKGDIPEGYSVSREKKERFSLILESASTNQTSMYLCASRPPPGGSNQPQHFGDGTRLSIL.

The chain carries TRBV27 and TRBJ2-7; D remains ambiguous. The germline V gene has CDR1 MNHEY and CDR2 SMNVEV (reference sequence). This CDR3 spans 18 amino acids. Trimming removed 6 bases from V and 0 bases from J, with 24 bases in between. In DNA form, the CDR3 reads TGTGCCAGCAGGCGATGGGGTAGCAGGCACCAATCCTCCTACGAGCAGTACTTC. The encoded protein is CASRRWGSRHQSSYEQYF.

The chain uses TRBV27 and TRBJ1-5; maybe TRBD1 (6 bases). The germline V gene encodes CDR1 MNHEY and CDR2 SMNVEV (reference sequence). V was trimmed by 6 bases and J by 3 bases, leaving 12 bases between them. The CDR3 consists of 14 residues. The CDR3 spells CASRADSLNQPQHF. The CDR3, as DNA: TGTGCCAGCAGGGCGGACAGCCTCAATCAGCCCCAGCATTTT.

There are a few counts of this clone. Compared with germline, one end of the junction differs, possibly owing to a read error. CDR3 loop: CASSLGSGSNEQYF. The DNA of the CDR3 is TGTGCCAGCAGCTTGGGCAGTGGCTCCAACGAGCAGTACTTC. V gene TRBV7-8 combines with J gene TRBJ2-7; D ambiguous. The CDR3 loop spans 14 amino acids. Per germline, CDR1 SGHVS and CDR2 FQNEAQ.

The CDR3: CASSPGTGDYNYGYTF. CDR3 DNA sequence: TGTGCCAGCAGCCCCGGGACAGGAGATTATAACTATGGCTACACCTTC. V gene TRBV7-9 combines with J gene TRBJ1-2, with 8 bases that match TRBD1. Per the germline V gene, CDR1 is SEHNR and CDR2 is FQNEAQ (reference sequence). With 5 bases clipped from V and 1 base from J, the junction kept 9 bases outside the gene matches. This CDR3 comprises 16 residues.

The chain links TRBV19 to TRBJ1-5; D is unresolved. Germline CDR1 is LNHDA and CDR2 is SQIVND (reference sequence). The V end lost 5 bases, the J end lost 1 base, and 9 bases lay between the germline ends. The CDR3 totals 14 residues. The CDR3 loop reads CASSLVPSNQPQHF. The CDR3 nucleotides are TGTGCCAGTAGTCTCGTCCCCAGCAATCAGCCCCAGCATTTT.

The genes are TRBV29-1 and TRBJ1-5, with D perhaps TRBD1 (5 bases). CDR1 and CDR2 from the germline V gene are SQVTM and ANQGSEA. Trimming shortened V by 7 bases and J by 9 bases, and 19 bases separated the two germline ends. The CDR3 is 13 amino acids. The CDR3 spells CSAQPHLGGPQHF. The CDR3, as DNA: TGCAGCGCTCAACCTCACCTCGGGGGGCCCCAGCATTTT.

CDR3 DNA: TGTGCCAGCAGTTACGGCAGGGATCAGCCCCAGCATTTT. Encoded protein: CASSYGRDQPQHF. The rearrangement joins TRBV6-6 to TRBJ1-5; a weak D match, TRBD1 (5 bases). The V gene lost 2 bases and the J gene lost 5 bases, with 7 bases spanning the gap. Germline V CDR1 and CDR2: MNHNY, SVGAGI (reference sequence). The CDR3 totals 13 residues.

Here the CDR3 DNA reads TGTGCCAGCAGCGTCAGGCCTAGCCCCGGCGAGCAGTACTTC. This translates into CASSVRPSPGEQYF. This chain joins TRBV9 and TRBJ2-7; possible D gene TRBD2, 5 bases. The V and J ends lost 2 bases and 6 bases respectively, with 15 bases between them. Germline assignment: CDR1 SGDLS and CDR2 YYNGEE. This CDR3 has 14 amino acids.

The J gene is TRBJ1-2, the V gene TRBV5-6, with TRBD1 identical over 7 bases. This CDR3 spans 15 amino acids. In germline, CDR1 is SGHDT, CDR2 YYEEEE. Losses at the gene ends were 4 bases for V and 8 bases for J; bases not matched to a gene: 14. The CDR3 spells CASSPLFRGRGGYTF. CDR3 nucleotides: TGTGCCAGCAGCCCCCTCTTTAGGGGGCGCGGGGGCTACACCTTC.

The chain carries TRBV6-5 and TRBJ1-5, with TRBD1 identical over 7 bases. This CDR3 is 14 amino acids long. V lost 3 bases to trimming and J lost 7 bases; unmatched junction nucleotides: 6. Germline V gene sequence: CDR1 MNHEY, CDR2 SVGAGI. CDR3 loop: CASSYDRVGQPQHF. The DNA for the CDR3 is TGTGCCAGCAGTTATGACAGGGTCGGGCAGCCCCAGCATTTT.

This chain joins TRBV12-3 or TRBV12-4 and TRBJ1-2; D is uncertain. The germline V and J ends were trimmed by 6 bases and 3 bases, with 11 bases remaining between them. This CDR3 has 13 amino acids. Here the CDR3 DNA reads TGTGCCAGCAGCCCCGGGTCTCACTATGGCTACACCTTC. Protein: CASSPGSHYGYTF.

The V call is TRBV28, the J call TRBJ1-1, with D perhaps TRBD1 (6 bases). Germline CDR1 is MDHEN and CDR2 is SYDVKM. V lost 6 bases and J 0 bases, leaving 11 bases between the germline ends. The CDR3 length is 14 residues. The CDR3 loop is CASRQGGVNTEAFF. DNA for the CDR3: TGTGCCAGCAGGCAAGGGGGGGTGAACACTGAAGCTTTCTTT.